This T cell receptor (beta chain) was identified in a study of shared clonotypes between healthy human individuals. Overall study findings and caveats: Only blood samples were collected, and tissue repertoires likely differ. Donor scarcity curtailed the genetic and exposure-history diversity represented herein. Larger estimated richness was generally recorded for naive subsets relative to memory subsets.

Of note for this clone: Antigen specificity is unknown.

200 ng DNA, tens of thousands of T cell genomes, went into each sorted-subset replicate PCR. Here immunoSEQ multiplex PCR was the method, and the copy in TCRdb shows in-frame clones only, minus some. The sample yields about 2 million clones, 85% to 95% seen once. The specimen sequenced was naive CD4+ T cells sorted from blood. Subset specified: CD45RA+ positively selected. This sequence was found in a man younger than 35 in good health.

CDR3 sequence reads: CASSPLIGAGVIGYTF. CDR3 bases: TGTGCCAGCAGTCCCCTAATCGGGGCAGGGGTAATTGGCTACACCTTC. The chain employs TRBV28 and TRBJ1-2, with TRBD1 as a possible D gene (6 bases). CDR1 and CDR2 from the germline V gene are MDHEN and SYDVKM. Trimming removed 5 bases from V and 7 bases from J, with 23 bases in between. This CDR3 is built from 16 residues.